This TCR beta chain was identified during a study of response to subunit inactivated influenza vaccine. This clonotype was counted between two and nine times. TCRdb re-called the RT-PCR reads with MiXCR, one entry per CDR3 protein. The table has just under 550,000 distinct CDR3 sequences, approximately 24% seen once. This CDR3 is 15 amino acids long. The trim removed 1 base at V and 8 bases at J, leaving 13 bases unmatched. Germline V CDR1 and CDR2: DFQATT, SNEGSKA (reference sequence). These data were likewise used in another study, on T cells expressing NK-cell markers. As that report states: In generating TCR beta cDNA, 5'RACE template switching with UMIs was used. All TCR beta repertoires analysed originated from sorted CD3+CD56+NKG2C+, CD3+CD56+NKG2C- and CD3+CD56-NKG2C+ T cells.

Sequenced here: CD4+ T cells sorted from PBMCs, sampled 12 days after vaccination. This TCR came from a man in his forties or fifties who received an inactivated influenza vaccine. The rearrangement joins TRBV20-1 to TRBJ2-5; 7 bases align to TRBD1. Here the CDR3 reads CSARVGQSGIGTQYF. CDR3 nucleotide sequence: TGCAGTGCTAGAGTGGGACAGTCCGGAATAGGAACCCAGTACTTC.